This T cell receptor (beta chain) derives from a study of graft-versus-host responses after intestinal transplantation. Regarding the study as a whole: Early HvG declines after transplant were associated with peak circulating GvH clone levels.

Remarks on this clone: Its matching antigen is unknown.

Germline values: CDR1 MGHDK, CDR2 SYGVNS. Germline trimming cut 3 bases from V and 0 bases from J; bases unmatched to any gene: 8. This CDR3 region has 18 residues. Data came from immunoSEQ multiplex PCR; TCRdb stores just in-frame clones and leaves some out. The repertoire holds 65,000 to 90,000 clones, with 75% to 95% as singletons. V gene TRBV25-1 combines with J gene TRBJ2-1, with TRBD2 matching 10 bases. Here the sequenced sample was unstimulated CD8+ T cells sorted from spleen or lymph node cells, taken before transplant. The sequence was collected from a human donor who was the organ donor for an intestinal transplant. The CDR3 DNA sequence: TGTGCCAGCAGTGACCCTTGGGCTAGCGGGAGCTCCTACAATGAGCAGTTCTTC. It encodes CASSDPWASGSSYNEQFF.